This T cell receptor beta chain was retrieved from a study of memory CD4+ T cells and cytomegalovirus serostatus. Study-wide findings and caveats: CD4+ memory repertoires contained about two fifths of the 164 reported CMV TCRbeta sequences.

The sort gate was single viable CD3+CD4+CD8-CD45RO+ cells for memory CD4+ T cells. About this clone itself: The antigen remains unidentified.

Sequenced by immunoSEQ multiplex PCR; TCRdb stores in-frame clones only, minus some. The sample shows fewer than 35,000 clones, about 80% of them seen only once. Trimming left V 5 bases short and J 2 bases short, with 10 bases between. This CDR3 comprises 14 residues. The germline gives CDR1 SGHNT, CDR2 YENEEA. The sequenced material came from memory CD4+ T cells from blood. The sequence came from an adult in good health and CMV-seronegative. The V call is TRBV11-3, the J call TRBJ2-1, with D perhaps matching TRBD1 (5 bases). The CDR3 DNA reads TGTGCCAGCAGCCGACAGTTCCCCTACAATGAGCAGTTCTTC. Translation gives CASSRQFPYNEQFF.